These 17 T cell receptor beta chains came from one sample sequenced in a study of T cell responses to AZD1222 COVID-19 vaccine. Here immunoSEQ multiplex PCR was the method, and the copy in TCRdb shows in-frame clones only, minus some. This table has about 97,000 clones, roughly 89% appearing once. The input for sequencing was peripheral blood, taken on day 0 of AZD1222 vaccination. Receptors were obtained from an adult in good health.

The chain couples TRBV15 to TRBJ1-1; D possibly corresponds to TRBD1 (6 bases). The V gene lost 0 bases and the J gene lost 0 bases, with 8 bases spanning the gap. From germline, CDR1 is LNHNV and CDR2 YYDKDF (reference sequence). This CDR3 comprises 15 residues. This CDR3 reads CATSRDTGLNTEAFF. CDR3 bases: TGTGCCACCAGCAGAGATACAGGGTTGAACACTGAAGCTTTCTTT. Full variable domain (outside the CDR3, taken from reference TRBV15 and TRBJ1-1): DAMVIQNPRYQVTQFGKPVTLSCSQTLNHNVMYWYQQKSSQAPKLLFHYYDKDFNNEADTPDNFQSRRPNTSFCFLDIRSPGLGDTAMYLCATSRDTGLNTEAFFGQGTRLTVV.

The chain is built from TRBV6-5 and TRBJ2-7; D uncertain. V was shortened by 4 bases and J by 4 bases, with 5 bases between the two germline ends. CDR1 is MNHEY, CDR2 SVGAGI, per germline. This CDR3 spans 11 amino acids. In DNA, the CDR3 is TGTGCCAGCAGTTTTAAGTACGAGCAGTACTTC. It codes for CASSFKYEQYF.

This clone was recorded once. This chain joins TRBV5-1 and TRBJ1-3, with 9 bases lining up with TRBD1. The J segment lost 8 bases and the V segment lost 5 bases, leaving 14 bases of the junction unmatched. The germline V gene encodes CDR1 SGHRS and CDR2 YFSETQ. The CDR3 sequence is 16 residues long. CDR3 bases: TGCGCCAGCAGACCTACAGGGGGCTCTGGGGTGGACACCATATATTTT. Residues: CASRPTGGSGVDTIYF.

This rearrangement joins TRBV6-5 to TRBJ2-7; 8 bases are shared with TRBD1. The CDR3 covers 14 residues. Germline CDR1 reads MNHEY; CDR2 reads SVGAGI. V lost 2 bases, J lost 2 bases, and 2 bases stayed unmatched. CDR3 in amino acids: CASSYGQGAYEQYF. As DNA, the CDR3 is TGTGCCAGCAGTTACGGACAGGGCGCCTACGAGCAGTACTTC.

The chain links TRBV12-3 or TRBV12-4 to TRBJ1-1, with D tentatively TRBD1 (5 bases). This CDR3 contains 12 residues. The V end was cut by 7 bases, the J end by 9 bases, with 15 bases between. The CDR3 bases are TGTGCCAGCACCCGGGGGGTACAGAAAGCTTTCTTT. Amino acids: CASTRGVQKAFF.

The chain carries TRBV5-6 and TRBJ1-6, with 9 bases aligning to TRBD1. CDR1 is SGHDT and CDR2 is YYEEEE in the germline V gene. Trimming cost V 0 bases and J 7 bases; bases outside gene matches: 8. CDR3 length equals 17 residues. The CDR3 DNA sequence: TGTGCCAGCAGCTTGGTACAGGGGGCAGATTACAATTCACCCCTCCACTTT. Translating gives CASSLVQGADYNSPLHF.

The chain couples TRBV28 to TRBJ1-6, with 7 bases fitting TRBD1. CDR1 is MDHEN and CDR2 is SYDVKM in the germline V gene. The ends lost 3 bases at V and 6 bases at J; junction bases unmatched: 5. This CDR3 is 15 amino acids long. This chain's CDR3 is CASSLGGQANSPLHF. CDR3 DNA: TGTGCCAGCAGTTTGGGTGGACAGGCTAATTCACCCCTCCACTTT.

The chain joins TRBV7-2 to TRBJ1-6; D remains ambiguous. There are 15 residues in the CDR3. Germline V gene lookup returns CDR1 SGHTA and CDR2 FQGNSA. The V end lost 4 bases, the J end lost 0 bases, and 7 bases lay between the germline ends. The CDR3 is CASSSPSSYNSPLHF. In DNA, the CDR3 is TGTGCCAGCAGCTCCCCAAGCTCCTATAATTCACCCCTCCACTTT.

The rearrangement joins TRBV18 to TRBJ2-5; maybe TRBD2 (5 bases). The germline CDR1 and CDR2 sequences are KGHSH and LQKENI. V was shortened by 0 bases and J by 4 bases, with 9 bases between the two germline ends. This CDR3 spans 14 amino acids. The CDR3 DNA is TGTGCCAGCTCACCACCTACAGCGGCAGAGACCCAGTACTTC. Residues: CASSPPTAAETQYF.

This sequence joins TRBV5-1 and TRBJ1-1; D is undetermined. Germline values: CDR1 SGHRS, CDR2 YFSETQ. V was clipped by 0 bases and J by 11 bases, with 11 bases between them. The CDR3 sequence is 12 residues long. CDR3 sequence: CASSLVGLGAFF. The CDR3 DNA sequence: TGCGCCAGCAGCTTGGTGGGCCTGGGGGCTTTCTTT.

V gene TRBV19 combines with J gene TRBJ1-1, with D tentatively TRBD1 (6 bases). Trimming took off 3 bases at V and 1 base at J, with 9 bases between the two ends. Germline CDR1 and CDR2: LNHDA and SQIVND (reference sequence). The length of the CDR3 is 14 residues. The CDR3 DNA reads as TGTGCCAGTAGTATGGGGGGACAGAACACTGAAGCTTTCTTT. Protein: CASSMGGQNTEAFF.

The chain uses TRBV7-2 and TRBJ2-3; either TRBD1 or TRBD2 may supply D (7 bases each). Germline loops: CDR1 SGHTA, CDR2 FQGNSA. The CDR3 is 18 residues long. Between the trimmed V and J ends, which lost 2 bases and 0 bases, there was a span of 18 bases. Written as DNA, the CDR3 is TGTGCCAGCAGCTTATATTTCCAGGGGGGGCGAAGCACAGATACGCAGTATTTT. Amino acids: CASSLYFQGGRSTDTQYF.

The chain joins TRBV3-1 (or the pseudogene TRBV3-2) to TRBJ2-2, with a possible D match to TRBD1 (7 bases). With 4 bases removed from V and 0 bases from J, the gap between germline ends came to 12 bases. Per the germline V gene, CDR1 is LGHDT and CDR2 is YNNKEL (reference sequence). CDR3 length: 16 residues. Here the CDR3 DNA reads TGTGCCAGCAGCCCAGGGGGGCCCGCGAACACCGGGGAGCTGTTTTTT. This gives the protein CASSPGGPANTGELFF.

The V and J genes are TRBV12-5 and TRBJ2-3; D is uncertain. The germline V gene has CDR1 LGHNT and CDR2 FRNRAP. The germline V and J ends were trimmed by 2 bases and 1 base, with 4 bases remaining between them. CDR3 length: 13 amino acids. The CDR3 region has the DNA TGTGCTAGTGGTTTGTCCGGCACAGATACGCAGTATTTT. Its translation: CASGLSGTDTQYF. Variable domain in full (rest from reference TRBV12-5 and TRBJ2-3): DARVTQTPRHKVTEMGQEVTMRCQPILGHNTVFWYRQTMMQGLELLAYFRNRAPLDDSGMPKDRFSAEMPDATLATLKIQPSEPRDSAVYFCASGLSGTDTQYFGPGTRLTVL.

V gene TRBV6-5 combines with J gene TRBJ1-2, with 7 bases aligning to TRBD1. This CDR3 is built from 15 residues. The V gene's germline CDR1 is MNHEY and CDR2 SVGAGI. J was trimmed by 8 bases and V by 6 bases; bases with no gene match: 15. CDR3 sequence reads: CASRPITGASEGYTF. Here the CDR3 DNA reads TGTGCCAGCAGACCCATCACAGGGGCGAGTGAGGGCTACACCTTC.

The chain employs TRBV7-8 and TRBJ2-1; D gene ambiguous. Germline V gene data show CDR1 as SGHVS and CDR2 as FQNEAQ. The CDR3 has 12 residues. Trimming removed 1 base from V and 6 bases from J, with 4 bases in between. The CDR3, as DNA: TGTGCCAGCAGCTTAGGGGTCAATGAGCAGTTCTTC. This gives the protein CASSLGVNEQFF. Combining the CDR3 with reference TRBV7-8 and TRBJ2-1 gives the whole variable domain GAGVSQSPRYKVAKRGQDVALRCDPISGHVSLFWYQQALGQGPEFLTYFQNEAQLDKSGLPSDRFFAERPEGSVSTLKIQRTQQEDSAVYLCASSLGVNEQFFGPGTRLTVL.

The chain uses TRBV7-9 and TRBJ2-7; a weak D match, TRBD2 (5 bases). Germline V gene data show CDR1 as SEHNR and CDR2 as FQNEAQ (reference sequence). The ends were cut back, 2 bases at V and 7 bases at J, with 9 bases in the middle. The CDR3 extends over 12 amino acids. CDR3: CASSLLWEEQYF. Here the CDR3 DNA reads TGTGCCAGCAGCTTACTCTGGGAGGAGCAGTACTTC.